This is a list of T cell receptor beta chains from one sample in a study of T cell responses to AZD1222 COVID-19 vaccine. Here immunoSEQ multiplex PCR was the method, and the copy in TCRdb shows in-frame clones only, minus some. Of 150,000 to 200,000 clones in the sample, 80% to 90% were seen once. Sequencing was performed on peripheral blood, taken on day 0 of MenACWY control vaccination. Receptor source: an adult in good health. CDR3s leave out the opening cysteine and the closing phenylalanine or tryptophan. Each record gives: J gene, V gene, clone size, CDR3 protein. Where a row states a size, it is once, few, many or the class of an expanded clone; other rows omit it.

j_gene: TRBJ2-1
v_gene: TRBV6-5
abundance: NA
CDR3aa: ASSYSASGPYNEQF

j_gene: TRBJ1-1
v_gene: TRBV19
abundance: NA
CDR3aa: ASSHQTANTEAF

j_gene: TRBJ2-5
v_gene: TRBV7-3
abundance: NA
CDR3aa: ASSISGGPQETQY

j_gene: TRBJ2-7
v_gene: TRBV7-2
abundance: few
CDR3aa: ASSLAGSIYEQY

j_gene: TRBJ1-2
v_gene: TRBV19
abundance: NA
CDR3aa: ASTRTVSPGNYGYT

j_gene: TRBJ1-2
v_gene: TRBV28
abundance: once
CDR3aa: ASSRTATYGYT

j_gene: TRBJ1-2
v_gene: TRBV9
abundance: NA
CDR3aa: ASSVATGAGWDVYGYT

j_gene: TRBJ2-5
v_gene: TRBV5-8
abundance: NA
CDR3aa: ASNTGKQETQY

j_gene: TRBJ2-7
v_gene: TRBV7-2
abundance: NA
CDR3aa: ASSLGWGQGEQY

j_gene: TRBJ2-1
v_gene: TRBV27
abundance: NA
CDR3aa: ASSPQSGGPYNEQF

j_gene: TRBJ2-7
v_gene: TRBV15
abundance: NA
CDR3aa: ATSRSSYEQY

j_gene: TRBJ2-1
v_gene: TRBV2
abundance: once
CDR3aa: ASSLLAGDYNEQF

j_gene: TRBJ2-3
v_gene: TRBV7-2
abundance: NA
CDR3aa: ASSLGRGASPDTQY

j_gene: TRBJ1-2
v_gene: TRBV7-9
abundance: few
CDR3aa: ASSPMESAHFYGYT

j_gene: TRBJ2-2
v_gene: TRBV7-2
abundance: NA
CDR3aa: ASSFPLAGENTGELF

j_gene: TRBJ1-3
v_gene: TRBV13
abundance: NA
CDR3aa: ASSRSQGRDSGNTIY

j_gene: TRBJ2-3
v_gene: TRBV5-1
abundance: NA
CDR3aa: ASSLAQAGTTTDTQY

j_gene: TRBJ1-1
v_gene: TRBV28
abundance: NA
CDR3aa: ASSPDRTMNTEAF

j_gene: TRBJ2-7
v_gene: TRBV4-1
abundance: few
CDR3aa: ASSSRTGTPYEQY

j_gene: TRBJ2-7
v_gene: TRBV7-9
abundance: NA
CDR3aa: ASSFYGRGESYEQY

j_gene: TRBJ1-5
v_gene: TRBV27
abundance: NA
CDR3aa: ASSLDWGQPQH

j_gene: TRBJ2-3
v_gene: TRBV5-1
abundance: NA
CDR3aa: ASSSQGRADTQY

j_gene: TRBJ2-3
v_gene: TRBV19
abundance: NA
CDR3aa: ASSRTGTDTQY

j_gene: TRBJ2-7
v_gene: TRBV4-3
abundance: NA
CDR3aa: ASSGETLSDYEQY

j_gene: TRBJ1-5
v_gene: TRBV28
abundance: NA
CDR3aa: ASLKQGRNQPQH

j_gene: TRBJ1-2
v_gene: TRBV18
abundance: once
CDR3aa: ASSPPVSANYGYT

j_gene: TRBJ1-5
v_gene: TRBV7-2
abundance: few
CDR3aa: ASSGGQDMNQPQH

j_gene: TRBJ2-1
v_gene: TRBV5-1
abundance: NA
CDR3aa: ASSLAAGGHEQF